The present T cell receptor beta chain was sequenced within a study of cytomegalovirus exposure and HLA in healthy donors. Study-wide findings and caveats: In a later analysis, TCR beta V- and J-gene trimming was associated with a missense DCLRE1C variant.

The PCR contained 60 Vbeta and 13 Jbeta primers. Profiled with immunoSEQ multiplex PCR; TCRdb holds only in-frame clones, not every one. The repertoire holds 130,000 to 150,000 clones, with about 80% as singletons. A single count supports this clone. Its antigen remains unidentified. One junction end does not reproduce the germline sequence, and a read error may be involved. The CDR3 covers 13 residues. Per germline, CDR1 SEHNR and CDR2 FQNEAQ (reference sequence). Likely unrecorded immune exposures existed in these nominally healthy donors. Source material: PBMCs. The chain joins TRBV7-9 to TRBJ1-2; D unresolved. The receptor was derived from a man aged 35 to 55 in good health and CMV-seropositive. In DNA, the CDR3 is TGTTCCAGCAGCTTCGGGACTAACTATGGCTACACCTTC. It yields the protein CSSSFGTNYGYTF.